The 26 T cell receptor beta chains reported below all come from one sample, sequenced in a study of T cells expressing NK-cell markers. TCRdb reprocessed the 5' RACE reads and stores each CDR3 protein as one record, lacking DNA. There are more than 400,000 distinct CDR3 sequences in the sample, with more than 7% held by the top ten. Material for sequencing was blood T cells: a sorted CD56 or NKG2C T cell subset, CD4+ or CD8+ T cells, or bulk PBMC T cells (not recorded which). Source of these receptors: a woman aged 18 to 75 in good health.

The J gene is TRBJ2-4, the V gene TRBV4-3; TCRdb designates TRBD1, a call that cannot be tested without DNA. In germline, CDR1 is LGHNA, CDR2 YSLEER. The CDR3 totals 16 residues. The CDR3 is CASSQDSPGRGNIQYF.

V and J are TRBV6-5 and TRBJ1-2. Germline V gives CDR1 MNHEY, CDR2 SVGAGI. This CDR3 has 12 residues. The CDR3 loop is CASMGGGGGYTF.

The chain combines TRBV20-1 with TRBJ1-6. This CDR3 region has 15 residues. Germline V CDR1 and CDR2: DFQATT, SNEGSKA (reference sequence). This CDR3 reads CSAGGGNLYNSPLHF.

This CDR3 is CASAPGGGEQYF. The J gene is TRBJ2-7, the V gene TRBV2; TCRdb's D call, TRBD1, is unchecked because there is no DNA. CDR1 is SNHLY, CDR2 FYNNEI, per germline. CDR3 length equals 12 residues.

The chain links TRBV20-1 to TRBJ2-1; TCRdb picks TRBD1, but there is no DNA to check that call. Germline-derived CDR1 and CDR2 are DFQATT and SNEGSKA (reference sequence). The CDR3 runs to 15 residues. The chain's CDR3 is CSAREVPVFYNEQFF.

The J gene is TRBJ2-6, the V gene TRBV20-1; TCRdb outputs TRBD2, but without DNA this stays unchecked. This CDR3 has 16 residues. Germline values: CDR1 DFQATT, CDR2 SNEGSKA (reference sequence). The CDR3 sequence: CSARDWGGPGANVLTF.

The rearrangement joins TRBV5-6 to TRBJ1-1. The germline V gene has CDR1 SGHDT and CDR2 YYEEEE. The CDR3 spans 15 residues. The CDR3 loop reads CASSLSNGLNTEAFF.

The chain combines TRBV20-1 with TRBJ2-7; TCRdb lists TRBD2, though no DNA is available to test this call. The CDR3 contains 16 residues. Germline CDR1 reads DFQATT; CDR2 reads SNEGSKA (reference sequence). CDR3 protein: CSARGGTSGSGGEQYF.

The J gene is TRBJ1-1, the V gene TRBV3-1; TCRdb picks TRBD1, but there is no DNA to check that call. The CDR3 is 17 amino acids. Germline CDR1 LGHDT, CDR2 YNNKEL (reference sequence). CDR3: CASSQDWPDPMNTEAFF.

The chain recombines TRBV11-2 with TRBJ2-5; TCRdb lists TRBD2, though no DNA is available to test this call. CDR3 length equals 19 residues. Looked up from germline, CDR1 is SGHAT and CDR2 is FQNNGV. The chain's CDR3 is CASSLISWLAGGNQETQYF.

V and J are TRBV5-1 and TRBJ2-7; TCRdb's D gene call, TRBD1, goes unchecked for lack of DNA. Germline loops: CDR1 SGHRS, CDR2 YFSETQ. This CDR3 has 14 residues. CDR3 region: CASSPTGPSYEQYF.

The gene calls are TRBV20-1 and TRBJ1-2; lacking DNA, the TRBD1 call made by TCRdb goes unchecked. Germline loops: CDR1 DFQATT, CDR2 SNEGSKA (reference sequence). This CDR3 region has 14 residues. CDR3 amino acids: CSARVAGSPDGYTF.

CDR3 in amino acids: CASSPGTWGRGELFF. The genes are TRBV9 and TRBJ2-2; TCRdb's D call of TRBD1 is untestable without DNA. This CDR3 is 15 amino acids long. Per germline, CDR1 SGDLS and CDR2 YYNGEE.

CDR3: CASSLTASQPQHF. The V call is TRBV28, the J call TRBJ1-5. Germline CDR1 MDHEN, CDR2 SYDVKM. The CDR3 runs 13 residues.

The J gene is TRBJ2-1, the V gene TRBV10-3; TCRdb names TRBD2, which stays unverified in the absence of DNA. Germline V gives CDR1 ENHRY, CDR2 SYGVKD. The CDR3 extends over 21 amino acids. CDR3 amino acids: CAIRPGGGLAGAGSSYNEQFF.

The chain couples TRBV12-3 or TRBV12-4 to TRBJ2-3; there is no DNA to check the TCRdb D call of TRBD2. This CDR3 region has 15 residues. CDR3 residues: CASSRSSGRVDTQYF.

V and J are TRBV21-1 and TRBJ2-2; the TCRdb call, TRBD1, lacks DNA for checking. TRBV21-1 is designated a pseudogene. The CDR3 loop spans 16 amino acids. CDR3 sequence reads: CASSTRGAVNTGELFF.

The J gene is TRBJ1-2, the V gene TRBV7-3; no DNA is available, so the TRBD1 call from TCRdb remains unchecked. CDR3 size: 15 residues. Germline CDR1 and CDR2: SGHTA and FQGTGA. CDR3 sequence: CASSSQGGGNYGYTF.

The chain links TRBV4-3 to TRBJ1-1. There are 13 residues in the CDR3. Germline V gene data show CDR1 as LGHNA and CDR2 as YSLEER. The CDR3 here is CASSPQLVSEAFF.

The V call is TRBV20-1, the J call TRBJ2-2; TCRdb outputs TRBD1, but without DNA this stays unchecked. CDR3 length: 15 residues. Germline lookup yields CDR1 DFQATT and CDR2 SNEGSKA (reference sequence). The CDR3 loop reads CSARPWAGVPGELFF.

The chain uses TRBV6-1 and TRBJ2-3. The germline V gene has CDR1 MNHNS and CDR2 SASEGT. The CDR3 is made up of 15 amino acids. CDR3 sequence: CAIPSYSSSTDTQYF.

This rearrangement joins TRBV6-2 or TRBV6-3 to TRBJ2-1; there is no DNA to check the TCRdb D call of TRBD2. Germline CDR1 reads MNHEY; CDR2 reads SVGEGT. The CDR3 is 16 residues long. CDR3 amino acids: CASSSGGLSSYNEQFF.

Here the CDR3 reads CASSQGLNNEQFF. This sequence joins TRBV4-3 and TRBJ2-1. CDR1 is LGHNA and CDR2 is YSLEER in the germline V gene. This CDR3 contains 13 residues.

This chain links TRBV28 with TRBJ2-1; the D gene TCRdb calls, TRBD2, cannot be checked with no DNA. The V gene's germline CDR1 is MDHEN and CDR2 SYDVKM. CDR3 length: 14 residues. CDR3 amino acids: CASSQTPGTRVGFF.

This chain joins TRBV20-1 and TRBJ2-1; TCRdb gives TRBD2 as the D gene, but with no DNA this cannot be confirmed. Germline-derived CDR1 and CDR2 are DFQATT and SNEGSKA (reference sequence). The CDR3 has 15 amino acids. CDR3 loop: CSARTLAGGNNEQFF.

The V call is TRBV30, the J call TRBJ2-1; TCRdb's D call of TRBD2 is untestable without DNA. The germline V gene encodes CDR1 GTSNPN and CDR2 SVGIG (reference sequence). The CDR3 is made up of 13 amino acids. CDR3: CAWSADSHNEQFF.